The 30 T cell receptor beta chains in this list originate from one sample, sequenced in a study of persistence of HIV-infected CD4 T cells. Their cognate antigens are unknown. The immunoSEQ assay was version 4, run in survey mode. The repertoire was sequenced with immunoSEQ multiplex PCR; TCRdb's copy has only in-frame clones and lacks some. The sample records more than 30,000 clones, roughly 87% being singletons. Anti-CD3/anti-CD28 beads served as a nonspecific positive control stimulus. Sorting of responding CD4+ T cells relied on upregulated CD40 ligand together with CD69. The sequenced sample was CD4+ T cells sorted from PBMCs after approximately 19-hour stimulation, obtained from a patient who received antiretroviral therapy. These TCRs come from an adult man with HIV who was CMV-seropositive.

The chain's CDR3 is CAIKTSGRNEQYF. The CDR3 region has the DNA TGTGCCATCAAGACTAGCGGGAGGAACGAGCAGTACTTC. V usage is TRBV10-3 and J usage is TRBJ2-7; 13 bases line up with TRBD2. Germline V gene data show CDR1 as ENHRY and CDR2 as SYGVKD. The CDR3 totals 13 residues. The J segment lost 5 bases and the V segment lost 7 bases, leaving 2 bases of the junction unmatched.

The chain links TRBV6-4 to TRBJ1-1; D is possibly TRBD1 (6 bases). The CDR3 is 13 residues long. Deletions cut 0 bases from V and 10 bases from J, with 12 bases between. Germline CDR1 and CDR2: MRHNA and SNTAGT. The CDR3 sequence is CASSDSGRGVAFF. The CDR3 nucleotides read TGTGCCAGCAGTGACTCTGGCAGGGGTGTAGCTTTCTTT.

The table lists this clone with a count of one. The V call is TRBV7-3, the J call TRBJ2-5; D is undetermined. The length of the CDR3 is 15 residues. The germline CDR1 and CDR2 sequences are SGHTA and FQGTGA. Trimming took off 5 bases at V and 8 bases at J, with 21 bases between the two ends. CDR3: CASSLSLSQSITQYF. The CDR3, as DNA: TGTGCCAGCAGCCTCTCCTTGTCCCAATCAATCACCCAGTACTTC.

This clone showed up just once. The chain links TRBV12-5 to TRBJ1-1; TRBD1 matches 7 bases. CDR3 length equals 18 residues. The germline V gene has CDR1 LGHNT and CDR2 FRNRAP. V was pared by 2 bases and J by 1 base, with 13 bases of the junction left unmatched. The CDR3 protein is CASGLIAGPGQQNTEAFF. For the CDR3, the DNA is TGTGCTAGTGGTTTGATCGCCGGCCCGGGACAGCAGAACACTGAAGCTTTCTTT.

The rearrangement uses TRBV5-1 and TRBJ1-6; a weak D match, TRBD1 (6 bases). The germline V and J ends were trimmed by 3 bases and 3 bases, with 13 bases remaining between them. Germline CDR1 is SGHRS and CDR2 is YFSETQ. The CDR3 spans 16 residues. For the CDR3, the DNA is TGCGCCAGCAGCTCACATCGGGACAACTATAATTCACCCCTCCACTTT. Translating it yields CASSSHRDNYNSPLHF. Full variable domain (rest looked up from reference TRBV5-1 and TRBJ1-6): KAGVTQTPRYLIKTRGQQVTLSCSPISGHRSVSWYQQTPGQGLQFLFEYFSETQRNKGNFPGRFSGRQFSNSRSEMNVSTLELGDSALYLCASSSHRDNYNSPLHFGNGTRLTVT.

This chain connects TRBV7-2 to TRBJ2-4; the D is unclear. The CDR3 totals 15 residues. CDR1 SGHTA and CDR2 FQGNSA come from the germline V gene. Deletions cut 5 bases from V and 10 bases from J, with 21 bases between. CDR3 region: CASSQGRVVEGIQYF. For the CDR3, the DNA is TGTGCCAGCAGCCAAGGCCGGGTTGTTGAAGGAATTCAGTACTTC.

The J gene is TRBJ2-1, the V gene TRBV20-1, with D maybe TRBD2 (6 bases). The germline V and J ends were trimmed by 3 bases and 8 bases, with 11 bases remaining between them. CDR1 and CDR2 (germline): DFQATT, SNEGSKA (reference sequence). The CDR3 is 12 residues long. CDR3 nucleotides: TGCAGTGCTAGTATGTCGGGGGATGAGCAGTTCTTC. This sequence encodes CSASMSGDEQFF.

V and J are TRBV30 and TRBJ1-4; D not certain. The CDR3 is 12 amino acids. Trimming cost V 2 bases and J 10 bases, with 11 bases left between them. Germline lookup yields CDR1 GTSNPN and CDR2 SVGIG (reference sequence). CDR3 region: CAWSSTVGKLFF. DNA of the CDR3: TGTGCCTGGAGTTCCACAGTCGGAAAACTGTTTTTT.

The genes are TRBV7-6 and TRBJ2-7, with D maybe TRBD1 (6 bases). V gave up 1 base and J gave up 2 bases, with 6 bases separating them. Germline V CDR1 and CDR2: SGHVS, FNYEAQ. The CDR3 covers 13 residues. The CDR3 region is CASSLDRAYEQYF. CDR3 DNA sequence: TGTGCCAGCAGCTTAGACAGGGCCTACGAGCAGTACTTC.

The rearrangement joins TRBV4-1 to TRBJ1-2; 7 bases fit TRBD1. Germline CDR1 and CDR2: MGHRA and YSYEKL. This CDR3 has 15 amino acids. Trimming cost V 2 bases and J 2 bases; bases outside gene matches: 5. This CDR3 is CASSQNRDSNYGYTF. The CDR3 DNA sequence: TGCGCCAGCAGCCAAAACCGGGACAGCAACTATGGCTACACCTTC.

The CDR3 nucleotides read TGCAGCGTTGAGCGGTTAGCGGGAGTTCAAGAGACCCAGTACTTC. Translated, it gives CSVERLAGVQETQYF. This chain uses TRBV29-1 with TRBJ2-5, with 9 nucleotides matching TRBD2. The germline V gene has CDR1 SQVTM and CDR2 ANQGSEA. The ends lost 3 bases at V and 2 bases at J; junction bases unmatched: 7. This CDR3 region has 15 residues.

This chain connects TRBV7-6 to TRBJ1-3; tentative D call: TRBD1 (5 bases). The V end lost 7 bases, the J end lost 4 bases, and 11 bases lay between the germline ends. Germline CDR1 is SGHVS and CDR2 is FNYEAQ. This CDR3 is built from 13 residues. Here the CDR3 reads CASTMGGGNTIYF. The CDR3 DNA reads as TGTGCCAGCACCATGGGGGGGGGAAACACCATATATTTT.

CDR3: CASSQSTGHNQPQHF. In DNA, the CDR3 is TGTGCCAGCAGCCAGTCGACAGGGCACAATCAGCCCCAGCATTTT. The chain is built from TRBV7-2 and TRBJ1-5; TRBD1 agrees at 7 bases. Germline values: CDR1 SGHTA, CDR2 FQGNSA. This CDR3 has 15 residues. The V segment lost 5 bases and the J segment 3 bases; nucleotides outside the gene matches: 7.

The chain is built from TRBV19 and TRBJ1-2; D may be TRBD1 (6 bases). The V and J ends lost 8 bases and 0 bases respectively, with 10 bases between them. Germline values: CDR1 LNHDA, CDR2 SQIVND (reference sequence). This CDR3 comprises 13 residues. CDR3 residues: CASQRQANYGYTF. CDR3 coding DNA: TGTGCCAGTCAACGACAGGCTAACTATGGCTACACCTTC.

The chain recombines TRBV6-5 with TRBJ1-6; tentative D call: TRBD1 (6 bases). The CDR3 length is 16 residues. V dropped 0 bases and J dropped 8 bases, with 14 bases sitting between them. Per germline, CDR1 MNHEY and CDR2 SVGAGI. This CDR3 is CASSYSGARGDSPLHF. CDR3 bases: TGTGCCAGCAGTTACTCGGGGGCAAGGGGTGATTCACCCCTCCACTTT.

The J gene is TRBJ1-1, the V gene TRBV11-2; the match to TRBD1 covers 7 bases. J was trimmed by 4 bases and V by 3 bases; bases with no gene match: 17. The CDR3 extends over 18 amino acids. The germline gives CDR1 SGHAT, CDR2 FQNNGV. The CDR3 is CASSFHGRGASRGTEAFF. DNA for the CDR3: TGTGCCAGCAGCTTTCACGGCAGGGGGGCATCCCGGGGCACTGAAGCTTTCTTT.

The rearrangement links TRBV15 to TRBJ1-5; 9 positions agree with TRBD1. V trimming: 5 bases; J trimming: 0 bases; junction bases outside the gene matches: 5. Germline CDR1 LNHNV, CDR2 YYDKDF (reference sequence). The CDR3 is 16 amino acids. The CDR3 region has the DNA TGTGCCACCAGCCAGGACAGGGGTTTTAGCAATCAGCCCCAGCATTTT. It specifies CATSQDRGFSNQPQHF.

The chain combines TRBV12-3 or TRBV12-4 with TRBJ1-6; no reliable D call. V lost 6 bases and J lost 8, with 11 bases in between. CDR3 size: 13 residues. CDR3 sequence: CASRRLRDSPLHF. The CDR3 DNA reads TGTGCCAGCAGACGGCTAAGGGATTCACCCCTCCACTTT.

The chain employs TRBV3-1 (or the pseudogene TRBV3-2) and TRBJ2-1, with TRBD2 matching over 13 bases. V lost 0 bases and J lost 10; bases outside the gene matches: 6. This CDR3 has 16 residues. Germline CDR1 and CDR2: LGHDT and YNNKEL (reference sequence). CDR3: CASSQERLTSGGEQFF. In nucleotides, the CDR3 is TGTGCCAGCAGCCAAGAACGGCTGACTAGCGGGGGGGAGCAGTTCTTC.

The V and J genes are TRBV30 and TRBJ1-2; the D gene is possibly TRBD1 (6 bases). This CDR3 is built from 14 residues. Germline V gene lookup returns CDR1 GTSNPN and CDR2 SVGIG (reference sequence). V lost 3 bases and J 2 bases, leaving 13 bases between the germline ends. In DNA form, the CDR3 reads TGTGCCTGGAGACAGGGAGAGGGGAACTATGGCTACACCTTC. Translated: CAWRQGEGNYGYTF.

CDR3 residues: CASSPEGLAGVGQQYF. Here the CDR3 DNA reads TGTGCCAGCTCACCAGAGGGACTAGCGGGAGTGGGGCAGCAGTACTTC. This chain joins TRBV18 and TRBJ2-7, with 14 bases fitting TRBD2. There are 16 residues in the CDR3. V trimming: 2 bases; J trimming: 8 bases; junction bases outside the gene matches: 8. The germline V gene has CDR1 KGHSH and CDR2 LQKENI.

CDR3 residues: CASSSAADNEQFF. The CDR3, as DNA: TGCGCCAGCAGCTCGGCCGCAGACAATGAGCAGTTCTTC. The V and J genes are TRBV5-1 and TRBJ2-1; D gene ambiguous. The CDR3 has 13 amino acids. Germline CDR1 SGHRS, CDR2 YFSETQ. The V end was cut by 3 bases, the J end by 5 bases, with 9 bases between.

The CDR3 DNA is TGTGCCAGTAGTACCAAAAAGACAGGGTTCAACTATGGCTACACCTTC. It specifies CASSTKKTGFNYGYTF. V gene TRBV19 combines with J gene TRBJ1-2; 7 bases align to TRBD1. The germline V gene has CDR1 LNHDA and CDR2 SQIVND (reference sequence). The CDR3 is 16 amino acids. The junction had 10 bases not matched to a gene; V was cut back by 4 bases and J by 2 bases.

V usage is TRBV6-5 and J usage is TRBJ1-1; D call uncertain. V lost 0 bases, J lost 1 base, and 6 bases lay in between. CDR1 and CDR2 (germline): MNHEY, SVGAGI. The CDR3 totals 14 residues. The CDR3 loop reads CASSYSRGNTEAFF. As DNA, the CDR3 is TGTGCCAGCAGTTACTCGCGGGGGAACACTGAAGCTTTCTTT.

V and J are TRBV4-1 and TRBJ2-3, with 9 bases that match TRBD1. J was trimmed by 4 bases and V by 6 bases; bases with no gene match: 5. The germline V gene encodes CDR1 MGHRA and CDR2 YSYEKL. The CDR3 consists of 14 residues. The DNA of the CDR3 is TGCGCCAGCAGAGCGGGACAGGGTGCAGATACGCAGTATTTT. It translates to CASRAGQGADTQYF.

For the CDR3, the DNA is TGCAGCGTTCAAGGGAGTAGCAATCAGCCCCAGCATTTT. Translated: CSVQGSSNQPQHF. The chain employs TRBV29-1 and TRBJ1-5, with no clear D. The CDR3 consists of 13 residues. The V and J ends lost 5 bases and 0 bases respectively, with 8 bases between them. Per germline, CDR1 SQVTM and CDR2 ANQGSEA.

The CDR3 region is CASSFLLQGKTEAFF. In DNA form, the CDR3 reads TGTGCCAGCAGTTTTCTGCTCCAGGGAAAAACTGAAGCTTTCTTT. The chain couples TRBV27 to TRBJ1-1, with a weak D call TRBD1 (5 bases). There are 15 residues in the CDR3. Per germline, CDR1 MNHEY and CDR2 SMNVEV (reference sequence). The V gene lost 3 bases and the J gene lost 5 bases, with 16 bases spanning the gap.

This chain joins TRBV3-1 (or the pseudogene TRBV3-2) and TRBJ2-1, with TRBD2 matching 12 bases. Germline values: CDR1 LGHDT, CDR2 YNNKEL (reference sequence). CDR3 length equals 15 residues. The V gene end was trimmed by 4 bases and the J gene end by 6 bases; junction bases not matched to a gene: 4. CDR3 loop: CASSPGLAGSNEQFF. The CDR3, as DNA: TGTGCCAGCAGCCCCGGACTAGCGGGGAGCAATGAGCAGTTCTTC.

The J gene is TRBJ1-3, the V gene TRBV30; 9 nucleotides align to TRBD1. The CDR3 consists of 16 residues. V gave up 2 bases and J gave up 4 bases; unmatched junction bases: 9. The V gene's germline CDR1 is GTSNPN and CDR2 SVGIG (reference sequence). The CDR3 bases are TGTGCCTGGAGTCTTCTTACAGGGGGCCGAGGAAACACCATATATTTT. It translates to CAWSLLTGGRGNTIYF.

This chain links TRBV6-5 with TRBJ2-1, with 14 bases that match TRBD2. The CDR3 contains 15 residues. Germline V gene data show CDR1 as MNHEY and CDR2 as SVGAGI. The V segment lost 7 bases and the J segment 8 bases; nucleotides outside the gene matches: 7. The CDR3 coding sequence is TGTGCCAGCACCGTTACGACTAGCGGGAGGGATGAGCAGTTCTTC. It specifies CASTVTTSGRDEQFF.